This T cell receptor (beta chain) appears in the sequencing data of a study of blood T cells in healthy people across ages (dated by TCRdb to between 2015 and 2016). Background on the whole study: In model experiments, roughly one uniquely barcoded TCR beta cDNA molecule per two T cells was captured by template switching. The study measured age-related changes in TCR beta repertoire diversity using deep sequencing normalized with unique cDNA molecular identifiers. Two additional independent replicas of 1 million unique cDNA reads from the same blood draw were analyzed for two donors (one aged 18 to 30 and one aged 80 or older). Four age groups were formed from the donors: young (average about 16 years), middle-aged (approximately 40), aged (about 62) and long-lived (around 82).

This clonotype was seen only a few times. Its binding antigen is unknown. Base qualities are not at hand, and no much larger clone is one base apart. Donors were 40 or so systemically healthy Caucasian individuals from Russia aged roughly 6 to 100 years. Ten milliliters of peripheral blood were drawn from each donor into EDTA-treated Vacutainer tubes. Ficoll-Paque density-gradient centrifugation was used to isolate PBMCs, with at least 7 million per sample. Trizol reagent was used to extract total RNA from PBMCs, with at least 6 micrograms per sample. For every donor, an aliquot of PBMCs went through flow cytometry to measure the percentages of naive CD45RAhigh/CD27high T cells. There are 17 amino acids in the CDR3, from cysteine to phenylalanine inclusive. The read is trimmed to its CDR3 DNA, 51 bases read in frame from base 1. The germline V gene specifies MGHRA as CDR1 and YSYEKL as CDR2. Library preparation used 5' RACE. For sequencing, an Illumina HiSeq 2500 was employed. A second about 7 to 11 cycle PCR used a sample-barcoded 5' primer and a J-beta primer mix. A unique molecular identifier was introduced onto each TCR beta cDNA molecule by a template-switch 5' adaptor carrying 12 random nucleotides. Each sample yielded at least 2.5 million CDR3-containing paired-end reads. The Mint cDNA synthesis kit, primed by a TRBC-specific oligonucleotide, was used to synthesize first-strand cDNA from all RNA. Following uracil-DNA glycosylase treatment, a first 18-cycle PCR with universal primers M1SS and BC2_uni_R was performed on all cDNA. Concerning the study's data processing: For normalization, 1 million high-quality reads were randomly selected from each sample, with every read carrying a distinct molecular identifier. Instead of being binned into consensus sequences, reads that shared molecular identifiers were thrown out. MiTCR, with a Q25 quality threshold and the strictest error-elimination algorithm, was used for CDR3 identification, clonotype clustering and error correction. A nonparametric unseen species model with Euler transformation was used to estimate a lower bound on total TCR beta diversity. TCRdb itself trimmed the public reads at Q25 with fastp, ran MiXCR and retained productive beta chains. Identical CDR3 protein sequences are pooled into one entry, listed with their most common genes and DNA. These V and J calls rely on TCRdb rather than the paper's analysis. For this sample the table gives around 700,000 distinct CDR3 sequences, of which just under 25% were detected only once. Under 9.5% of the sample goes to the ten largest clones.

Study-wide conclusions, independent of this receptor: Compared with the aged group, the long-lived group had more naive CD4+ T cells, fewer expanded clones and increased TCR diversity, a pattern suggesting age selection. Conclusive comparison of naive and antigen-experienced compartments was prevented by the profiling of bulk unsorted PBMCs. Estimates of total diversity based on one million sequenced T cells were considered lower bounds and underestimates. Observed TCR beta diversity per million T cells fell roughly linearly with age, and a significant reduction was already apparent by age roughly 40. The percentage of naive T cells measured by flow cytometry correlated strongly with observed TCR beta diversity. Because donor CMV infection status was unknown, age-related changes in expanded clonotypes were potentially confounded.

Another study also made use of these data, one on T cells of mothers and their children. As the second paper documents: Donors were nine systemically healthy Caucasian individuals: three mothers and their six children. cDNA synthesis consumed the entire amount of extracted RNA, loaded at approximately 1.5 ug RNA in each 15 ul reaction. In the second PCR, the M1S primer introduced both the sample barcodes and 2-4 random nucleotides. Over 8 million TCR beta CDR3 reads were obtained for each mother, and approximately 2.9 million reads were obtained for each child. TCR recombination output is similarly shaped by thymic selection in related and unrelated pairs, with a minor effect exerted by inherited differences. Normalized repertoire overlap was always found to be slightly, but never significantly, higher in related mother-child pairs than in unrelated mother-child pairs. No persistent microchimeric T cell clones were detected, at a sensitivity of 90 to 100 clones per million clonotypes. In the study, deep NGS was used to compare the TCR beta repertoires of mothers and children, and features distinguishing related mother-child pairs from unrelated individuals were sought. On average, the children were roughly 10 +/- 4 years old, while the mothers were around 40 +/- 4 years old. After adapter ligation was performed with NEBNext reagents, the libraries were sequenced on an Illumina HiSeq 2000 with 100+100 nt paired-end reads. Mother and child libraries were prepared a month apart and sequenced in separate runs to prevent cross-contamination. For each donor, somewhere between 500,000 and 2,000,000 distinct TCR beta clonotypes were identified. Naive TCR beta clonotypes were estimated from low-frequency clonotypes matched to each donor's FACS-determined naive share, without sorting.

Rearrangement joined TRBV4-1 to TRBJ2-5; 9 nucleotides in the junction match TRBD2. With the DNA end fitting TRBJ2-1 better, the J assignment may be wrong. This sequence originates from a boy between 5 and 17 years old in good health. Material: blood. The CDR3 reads CASSQDPMVAGEGEQFF. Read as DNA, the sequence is TGCGCCAGCAGCCAAGATCCTATGGTAGCGGGGGAAGGTGAGCAGTTCTTC.